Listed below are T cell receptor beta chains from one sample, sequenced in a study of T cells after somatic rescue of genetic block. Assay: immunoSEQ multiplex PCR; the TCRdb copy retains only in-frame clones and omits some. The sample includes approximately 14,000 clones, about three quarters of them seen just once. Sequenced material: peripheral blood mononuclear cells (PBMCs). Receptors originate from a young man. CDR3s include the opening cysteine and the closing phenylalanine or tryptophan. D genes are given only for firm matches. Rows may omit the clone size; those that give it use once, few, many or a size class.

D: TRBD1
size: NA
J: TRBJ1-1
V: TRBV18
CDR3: CASSPQGQGNEAFF
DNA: TGTGCCAGCTCACCACAGGGACAGGGGAATGAAGCTTTCTTT

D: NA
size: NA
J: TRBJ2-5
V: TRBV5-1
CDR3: CASSLNRASETQYF
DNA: TGCGCCAGCAGCTTGAACAGAGCCTCCGAGACCCAGTACTTC

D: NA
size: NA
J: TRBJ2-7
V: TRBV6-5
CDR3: CASSYSMSYEQYF
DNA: TGTGCCAGCAGTTACTCTATGTCCTACGAGCAGTACTTC

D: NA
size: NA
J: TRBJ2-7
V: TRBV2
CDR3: CASKTASLGEQYF
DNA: TGTGCCAGCAAGACGGCCTCCTTGGGCGAGCAGTACTTC

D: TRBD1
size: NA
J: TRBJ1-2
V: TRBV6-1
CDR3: CASSVTGGWYGYTF
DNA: TGTGCCAGCAGTGTGACAGGGGGTTGGTATGGCTACACCTTC

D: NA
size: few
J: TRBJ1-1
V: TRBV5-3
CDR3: CARSLGTGTAIRTEAFF
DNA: TGTGCCAGAAGCTTGGGGACCGGGACGGCTATCCGGACTGAAGCTTTCTTT

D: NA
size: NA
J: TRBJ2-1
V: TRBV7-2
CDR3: CASSFGQARYNEQFF
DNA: TGTGCCAGCAGCTTTGGGCAAGCGAGGTACAATGAGCAGTTCTTC

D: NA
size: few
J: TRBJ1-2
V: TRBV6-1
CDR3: CASSSTGLYGYTF
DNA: TGTGCCAGCAGTTCTACAGGCCTCTATGGCTACACCTTC

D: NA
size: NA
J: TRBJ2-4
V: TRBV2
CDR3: CASSPTLAKNIQYF
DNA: TGTGCCAGCAGTCCCACTTTAGCCAAAAACATTCAGTACTTC

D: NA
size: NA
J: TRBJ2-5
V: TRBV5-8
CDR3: CARASPWEETQYF
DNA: TGTGCCCGGGCCTCCCCCTGGGAAGAGACCCAGTACTTC

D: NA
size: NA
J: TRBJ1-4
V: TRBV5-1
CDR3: CASSLDGTTNEKLFF
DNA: TGCGCCAGCAGCTTGGACGGTACAACTAATGAAAAACTGTTTTTT

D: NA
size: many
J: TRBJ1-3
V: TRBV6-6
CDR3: CASSYGGEGNTIYF
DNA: TGTGCCAGCAGTTACGGGGGCGAAGGAAACACCATATATTTT